This TCR beta chain originates from a study of blood T cells in healthy people across ages. Trimming removed 8 bases from V and 6 bases from J, with 16 bases in between. In germline, CDR1 is LGHDT, CDR2 YNNKEL (reference sequence). CDR3 length equals 13 residues. PCR was performed a second time for roughly 7 to 11 cycles using a sample-barcoded 5' primer and a J-beta primer mix. Template switching added a 12-random-nucleotide identifier to every cDNA molecule. Researchers report that each sample yielded at least 2.5 million CDR3-containing paired-end reads. TCRdb reprocessed the 5' RACE reads via MiXCR and lists one record per CDR3 protein. The sample lists about 640,000 distinct CDR3 sequences, 40% to 45% occurring once.

This clonotype was sampled from a man older than 75 in good health. Sequencing input: blood. The chain links TRBV3-1 to TRBJ1-1, with a weak D call TRBD1 (5 bases). This CDR3 reads CASLPNKGSEAFF. The CDR3 DNA sequence: TGTGCCAGCTTACCAAATAAGGGGTCTGAAGCTTTCTTT.